The 26 T cell receptor beta chains reported below all come from one sample, sequenced in a study of blood T cells in healthy people across ages. With a J-beta primer mix and a sample-barcoded 5' primer, a second PCR ran 7 to 11 cycles. MiXCR was run by TCRdb on the 5' RACE reads, yielding one entry per CDR3 protein. The table lists around 780,000 distinct CDR3 sequences, roughly three fifths of them singletons. Source material: blood. The receptors originated from a man in his forties or fifties in good health.

This clonotype appeared a single time. The chain is built from TRBV2 and TRBJ1-5; no firm D call. V lost 4 bases, J lost 3 bases, and 7 bases lay in between. The CDR3 is 13 amino acids. Germline V CDR1 and CDR2: SNHLY, FYNNEI. CDR3 coding DNA: TGTGCCAGCAGTGTGAGGGCCAATCAGCCCCAGCATTTT. It yields the protein CASSVRANQPQHF. Complete variable domain (other parts from reference TRBV2 and TRBJ1-5): EPEVTQTPSHQVTQMGQEVILRCVPISNHLYFYWYRQILGQKVEFLVSFYNNEISEKSEIFDDQFSVERPDGSNFTLKIRSTKLEDSAMYFCASSVRANQPQHFGDGTRLSIL.

The chain combines TRBV29-1 with TRBJ1-2; D unresolved. Trimming left V 3 bases short and J 4 bases short, with 9 bases between. Germline CDR1 is SQVTM and CDR2 is ANQGSEA. The CDR3 has 12 residues. This chain's CDR3 is CSVDRIFYGYTF. Here the CDR3 DNA reads TGCAGCGTTGACAGGATTTTCTATGGCTACACCTTC.

The genes are TRBV27 and TRBJ2-7; 8 bases fit TRBD2. The CDR3 contains 14 residues. Germline CDR1 MNHEY, CDR2 SMNVEV (reference sequence). J lost 7 bases, V lost 5 bases, and 10 bases had no gene match. CDR3 coding DNA: TGTGCCAGCAGTCGCGGGGGGCCAGGCAATGAGCAGTACTTC. Translating it yields CASSRGGPGNEQYF.

This clonotype came up a few times. This chain uses TRBV6-6 with TRBJ2-3; TRBD1 or TRBD2 may be the D gene (7 bases each). This CDR3 region has 13 residues. Between the trimmed V and J ends, which lost 10 bases and 3 bases, there was a span of 14 bases. The germline gives CDR1 MNHNY, CDR2 SVGAGI (reference sequence). The DNA for the CDR3 is TGTGCCATCAGGGGGGGACCAACAGATACGCAGTATTTT. This codes for CAIRGGPTDTQYF.

The chain couples TRBV6-6 to TRBJ2-5; 9 nucleotides match TRBD1. Per germline, CDR1 MNHNY and CDR2 SVGAGI (reference sequence). There are 15 residues in the CDR3. V lost 4 bases to trimming and J lost 2 bases; unmatched junction nucleotides: 5. The DNA for the CDR3 is TGTGCCAGCAGTTTCCGGGACAGGGCACAAGAGACCCAGTACTTC. Its translation: CASSFRDRAQETQYF.

This clonotype was picked up one time. The chain employs TRBV12-5 and TRBJ1-1; D gene ambiguous. V lost 5 bases and J lost 3, with 13 bases in between. CDR3 size: 14 residues. From germline, CDR1 is LGHNT and CDR2 FRNRAP. CDR3 residues: CASGPWLGDTEAFF. CDR3 nucleotides: TGTGCTAGTGGTCCTTGGCTTGGGGACACTGAAGCTTTCTTT.

This clonotype appeared a few times. J is TRBJ1-2 and V is TRBV6-6; 9 bases match TRBD1. Per germline, CDR1 MNHNY and CDR2 SVGAGI (reference sequence). The junction had 13 bases not matched to a gene; V was cut back by 8 bases and J by 0 bases. This CDR3 is built from 17 residues. Written as DNA, the CDR3 is TGTGCCAGCTTAAAAACAGGGGGCCTCGGGGCTAACTATGGCTACACCTTC. Encoded protein: CASLKTGGLGANYGYTF.

This clonotype appeared a few times. The V call is TRBV7-2, the J call TRBJ2-5; 7 bases are shared with TRBD2. Germline V CDR1 and CDR2: SGHTA, FQGNSA. V shed 4 bases, J shed 4 bases, and the junction held 12 bases outside the gene matches. The CDR3 is 16 residues long. CDR3 loop: CASSSGVRLALETQYF. The CDR3 region has the DNA TGTGCCAGCAGCTCCGGGGTGCGACTAGCTTTAGAGACCCAGTACTTC.

This clonotype was counted once. Sequence at one end of the junction differs from germline and may be a read error. The chain employs TRBV7-2 and TRBJ2-7; D may be TRBD1 (6 bases). Germline V gene data show CDR1 as SGHTA and CDR2 as FQGNSA. This CDR3 has 15 amino acids. CDR3 sequence reads: CASSLARDTIYEQYF. CDR3 coding DNA: TGTGCCAGCAGCCTAGCCCGGGACACCATCTACGAGCAGTACTTC.

The chain is built from TRBV19 and TRBJ1-2; D not certain. Germline CDR1 LNHDA, CDR2 SQIVND (reference sequence). With 8 bases removed from V and 6 bases from J, the gap between germline ends came to 16 bases. CDR3 size: 13 residues. In DNA, the CDR3 is TGTGCCAGTGCCGAAGTCGATCCGAATGGCTACACCTTC. Protein product: CASAEVDPNGYTF.

This clonotype was seen only once. The genes are TRBV18 and TRBJ2-5; the match to TRBD2 covers 13 bases. Germline trimming cut 3 bases from V and 2 bases from J; bases unmatched to any gene: 9. This CDR3 has 18 amino acids. Germline CDR1 and CDR2: KGHSH and LQKENI. CDR3 nucleotide sequence: TGTGCCAGCTCACCGACTAGCGGGGGGCCCACAGGACAAGAGACCCAGTACTTC. It codes for CASSPTSGGPTGQETQYF.

This clonotype is a singleton in its sample. The chain links TRBV4-2 to TRBJ2-2, with D perhaps TRBD2 (5 bases). The germline V gene has CDR1 LGHNA and CDR2 YNFKEQ. This CDR3 spans 16 amino acids. V was clipped by 0 bases and J by 2 bases, with 10 bases between them. This chain's CDR3 is CASSQDNLANTGELFF. For the CDR3, the DNA is TGTGCCAGCAGCCAAGATAACCTAGCTAACACCGGGGAGCTGTTTTTT.

The chain recombines TRBV7-8 with TRBJ2-1, with 10 bases matching TRBD2. CDR1 and CDR2 (germline): SGHVS, FQNEAQ. This CDR3 is 15 amino acids long. The V and J ends lost 3 bases and 9 bases, in that order; junction bases with no gene match: 8. The CDR3 coding sequence is TGTGCCAGCAGCTTCCGGAGCGGGGGGGACGGTGAGCAGTTCTTC. Translated, it gives CASSFRSGGDGEQFF.

The CDR3 sequence is CSAREHSTDTQYF. The CDR3 coding sequence is TGCAGTGCCCGGGAGCACAGCACAGATACGCAGTATTTT. This chain connects TRBV20-1 to TRBJ2-3; D is perhaps TRBD2 (6 bases). The ends were cut back, 6 bases at V and 0 bases at J, with 10 bases in the middle. This CDR3 contains 13 residues. Germline assignment: CDR1 DFQATT and CDR2 SNEGSKA (reference sequence).

This chain connects TRBV5-1 to TRBJ2-4; perhaps TRBD1 as D (6 bases). Germline V gene lookup returns CDR1 SGHRS and CDR2 YFSETQ. The ends were cut back, 0 bases at V and 14 bases at J, with 18 bases in the middle. The CDR3 is 14 residues long. CDR3 in DNA: TGCGCCAGCAGCTTGGTTCCTGAGGACAGTTTAGAGTACTTC. It is translated as CASSLVPEDSLEYF.

The J gene is TRBJ2-5, the V gene TRBV7-6; the match to TRBD1 covers 9 bases. Near its end, the DNA agrees better with TRBJ2-4, so the J call may be wrong. This CDR3 has 14 amino acids. Germline lookup yields CDR1 SGHVS and CDR2 FNYEAQ. In DNA form, the CDR3 reads TGTGCCAGCAGCTTAGTGGGACAGGGATCCATTCAGTACTTC. Its translation: CASSLVGQGSIQYF.

Only a few counts were recorded for this clonotype. This chain uses TRBV9 with TRBJ1-2; 7 bases map to TRBD1. Trimming at V came to 4 bases and at J to 3 bases, leaving 6 bases not matched to a gene. The CDR3 totals 14 residues. Germline assignment: CDR1 SGDLS and CDR2 YYNGEE. The CDR3 region is CASSPDRADYGYTF. In DNA, the CDR3 is TGTGCCAGCAGCCCCGACAGGGCAGACTATGGCTACACCTTC.

The chain employs TRBV27 and TRBJ2-1; D is ambiguous. Trimming took 0 bases from V and 3 from J, leaving 18 bases between them. CDR3 length: 18 amino acids. CDR1 and CDR2 (germline): MNHEY, SMNVEV (reference sequence). The CDR3 nucleotides are TGTGCCAGCAGTTTATCAGGTTGGAGTGTGGTAGGCTACAATGAGCAGTTCTTC. Protein sequence: CASSLSGWSVVGYNEQFF.

The chain carries TRBV7-2 and TRBJ2-5, with TRBD2 matching 9 bases. Trimming at V came to 1 base and at J to 5 bases, leaving 11 bases not matched to a gene. Germline V gene lookup returns CDR1 SGHTA and CDR2 FQGNSA. This CDR3 is built from 17 residues. The CDR3 DNA reads TGTGCCAGCAGCTTAGAAATAGCGGGAGTTTTCGGGGAGACCCAGTACTTC. This translates into CASSLEIAGVFGETQYF.

This chain links TRBV5-4 with TRBJ2-5, with D perhaps TRBD1 (5 bases). The CDR3 runs to 15 residues. V was shortened by 1 base and J by 5 bases, with 15 bases between the two germline ends. Germline V CDR1 and CDR2: SGHNT, YYREEE (reference sequence). In DNA form, the CDR3 reads TGTGCCAGCAGCTTGCTCGGCAGGGTCGATGAGACCCAGTACTTC. This sequence encodes CASSLLGRVDETQYF.

The chain links TRBV7-8 to TRBJ1-2; D gene ambiguous. Germline values: CDR1 SGHVS, CDR2 FQNEAQ. The CDR3 loop spans 14 amino acids. The germline V and J ends were trimmed by 5 bases and 5 bases, with 15 bases remaining between them. This chain's CDR3 is CASSVRPPGYGYTF. CDR3 DNA: TGTGCCAGCAGCGTACGACCCCCTGGGTATGGCTACACCTTC.

This clonotype was seen more than once but under ten times. This rearrangement joins TRBV14 to TRBJ2-5; D uncertain. V was cut by 0 bases and J by 5 bases, with 13 bases left in between. Germline V gives CDR1 SGHDN, CDR2 FVKESK. The CDR3 is 15 residues long. CDR3 nucleotide sequence: TGTGCCAGCAGCCAAGATCGCACAATCGGCGAGACCCAGTACTTC. Protein sequence: CASSQDRTIGETQYF.

The chain has TRBV7-2 and TRBJ2-1; 7 bases align to TRBD1. V gave up 8 bases and J gave up 9 bases; unmatched junction bases: 10. Germline CDR1 SGHTA, CDR2 FQGNSA. The CDR3 length is 13 residues. As DNA, the CDR3 is TGTGCCAGCCGATATACAGGGGTGAGTGAGCAGTTCTTC. Its protein product is CASRYTGVSEQFF.

The chain links TRBV27 to TRBJ2-7, with 11 bases identical to TRBD2. The CDR3 spans 18 residues. Trimming cost V 3 bases and J 5 bases; bases outside gene matches: 15. Germline-derived CDR1 and CDR2 are MNHEY and SMNVEV (reference sequence). CDR3 nucleotide sequence: TGTGCCAGCAGTTTCCTACTAGCGGGAGAGCCCACATCTAACGAGCAGTACTTC. Translated, it gives CASSFLLAGEPTSNEQYF.

This sequence joins TRBV28 and TRBJ2-7, with D tentatively TRBD1 (6 bases). Trimming took 3 bases from V and 3 from J, leaving 18 bases between them. Germline CDR1 reads MDHEN; CDR2 reads SYDVKM. The CDR3 sequence is 16 residues long. CDR3 in amino acids: CASSLGWTDFGYEQYF. As DNA, the CDR3 is TGTGCCAGCAGTTTGGGATGGACAGATTTTGGCTACGAGCAGTACTTC.

The CDR3 DNA reads as TGTGCCAGCAGCCAAGACAGGAACCTACCAGATACGCAGTATTTT. Its translation is CASSQDRNLPDTQYF. The genes are TRBV14 and TRBJ2-3; D remains ambiguous. From germline, CDR1 is SGHDN and CDR2 FVKESK. This CDR3 contains 15 residues. V shed 0 bases and J shed 4 bases, with 11 bases lying between them.